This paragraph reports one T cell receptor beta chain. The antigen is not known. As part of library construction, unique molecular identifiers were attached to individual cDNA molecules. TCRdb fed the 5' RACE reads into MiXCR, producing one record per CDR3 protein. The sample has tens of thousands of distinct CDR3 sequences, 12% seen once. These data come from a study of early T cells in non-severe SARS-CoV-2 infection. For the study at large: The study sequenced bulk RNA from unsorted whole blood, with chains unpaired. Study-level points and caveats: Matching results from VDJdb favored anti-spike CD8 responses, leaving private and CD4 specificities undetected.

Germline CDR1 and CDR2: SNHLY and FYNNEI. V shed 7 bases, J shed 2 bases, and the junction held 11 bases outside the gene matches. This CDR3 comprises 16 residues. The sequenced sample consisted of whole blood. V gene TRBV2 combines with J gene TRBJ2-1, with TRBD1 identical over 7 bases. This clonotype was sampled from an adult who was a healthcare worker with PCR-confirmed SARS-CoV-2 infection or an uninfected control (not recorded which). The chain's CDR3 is CASTLPAGGPYNEQFF. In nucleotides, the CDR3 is TGTGCCAGCACCCTCCCGGCAGGGGGACCCTACAATGAGCAGTTCTTC.